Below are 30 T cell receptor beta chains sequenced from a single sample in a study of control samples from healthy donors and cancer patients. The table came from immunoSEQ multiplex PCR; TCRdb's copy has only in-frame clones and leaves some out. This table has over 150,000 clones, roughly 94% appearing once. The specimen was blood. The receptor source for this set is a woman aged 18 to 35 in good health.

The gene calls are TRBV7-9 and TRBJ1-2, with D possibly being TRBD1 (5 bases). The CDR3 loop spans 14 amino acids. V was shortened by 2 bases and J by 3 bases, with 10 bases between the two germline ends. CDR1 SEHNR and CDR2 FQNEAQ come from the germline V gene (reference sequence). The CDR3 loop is CASSLNQGDYGYTF. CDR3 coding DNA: TGTGCCAGCAGCTTAAATCAGGGAGACTATGGCTACACCTTC.

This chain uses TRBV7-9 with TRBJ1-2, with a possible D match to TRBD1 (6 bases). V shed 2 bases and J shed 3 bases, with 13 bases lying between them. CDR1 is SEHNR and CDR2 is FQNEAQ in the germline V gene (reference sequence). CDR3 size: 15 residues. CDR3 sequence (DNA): TGTGCCAGCAGCTTATCGGGGGCGCAGGACTATGGCTACACCTTC. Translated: CASSLSGAQDYGYTF.

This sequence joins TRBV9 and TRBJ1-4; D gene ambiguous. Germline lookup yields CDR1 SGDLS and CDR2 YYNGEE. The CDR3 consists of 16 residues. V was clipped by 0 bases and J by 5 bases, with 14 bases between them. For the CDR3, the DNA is TGTGCCAGCAGCGTAGGAAGCCTACAGAAAAATGAAAAACTGTTTTTT. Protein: CASSVGSLQKNEKLFF. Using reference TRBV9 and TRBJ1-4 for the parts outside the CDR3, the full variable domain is DSGVTQTPKHLITATGQRVTLRCSPRSGDLSVYWYQQSLDQGLQFLIQYYNGEERAKGNILERFSAQQFPDLHSELNLSSLELGDSALYFCASSVGSLQKNEKLFFGSGTQLSVL.

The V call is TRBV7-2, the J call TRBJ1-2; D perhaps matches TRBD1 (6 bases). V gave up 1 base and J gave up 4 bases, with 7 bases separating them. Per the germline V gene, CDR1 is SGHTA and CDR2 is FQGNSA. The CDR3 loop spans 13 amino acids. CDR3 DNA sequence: TGTGCCAGCAGCTTAGTACAGGGCTATGGCTACACCTTC. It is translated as CASSLVQGYGYTF.

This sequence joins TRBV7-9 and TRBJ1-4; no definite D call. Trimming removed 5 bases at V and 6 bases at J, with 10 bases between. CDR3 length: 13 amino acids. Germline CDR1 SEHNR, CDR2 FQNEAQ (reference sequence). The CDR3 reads CASSPLWDEKLFF. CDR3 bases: TGTGCCAGCAGCCCCTTGTGGGATGAAAAACTGTTTTTT.

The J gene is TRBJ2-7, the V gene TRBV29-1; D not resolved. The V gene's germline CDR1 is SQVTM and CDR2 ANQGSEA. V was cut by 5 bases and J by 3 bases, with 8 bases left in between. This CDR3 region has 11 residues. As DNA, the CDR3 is TGCAGCGTTCTGGGTGTCTACGAGCAGTACTTC. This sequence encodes CSVLGVYEQYF.

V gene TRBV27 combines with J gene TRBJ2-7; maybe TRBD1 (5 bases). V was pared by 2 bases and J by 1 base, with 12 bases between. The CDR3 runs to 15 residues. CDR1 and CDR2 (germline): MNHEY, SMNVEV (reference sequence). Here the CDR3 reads CASSLGAQGSYEQYF. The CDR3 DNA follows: TGTGCCAGCAGTTTAGGGGCCCAGGGATCCTACGAGCAGTACTTC.

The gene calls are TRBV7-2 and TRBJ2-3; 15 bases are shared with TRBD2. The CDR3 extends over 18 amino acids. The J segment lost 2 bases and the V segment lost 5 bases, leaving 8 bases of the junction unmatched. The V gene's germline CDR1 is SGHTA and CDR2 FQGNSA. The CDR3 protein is CASSAPGTSGRTTDTQYF. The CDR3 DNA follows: TGTGCCAGCAGCGCCCCTGGGACTAGCGGGAGGACCACAGATACGCAGTATTTT.

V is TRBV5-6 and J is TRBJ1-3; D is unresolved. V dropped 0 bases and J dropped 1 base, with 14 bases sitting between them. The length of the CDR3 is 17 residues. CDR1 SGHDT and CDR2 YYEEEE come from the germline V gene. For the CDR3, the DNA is TGTGCCAGCAGCTTGGGGGGAATCTGGGGTTCTGGAAACACCATATATTTT. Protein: CASSLGGIWGSGNTIYF.

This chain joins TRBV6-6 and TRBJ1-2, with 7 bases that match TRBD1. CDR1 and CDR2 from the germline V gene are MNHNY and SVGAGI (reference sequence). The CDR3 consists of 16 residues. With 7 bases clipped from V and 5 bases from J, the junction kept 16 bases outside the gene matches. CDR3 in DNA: TGTGCCAGCACCACCGGGACAGCAAGATTGATTTATGGCTACACCTTC. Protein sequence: CASTTGTARLIYGYTF.

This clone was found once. DNA of the CDR3: TGCAGCGTCGAGACAGGGATGGGTCCAGATACGCAGTATTTT. Translation gives CSVETGMGPDTQYF. The V call is TRBV29-1, the J call TRBJ2-3; 7 bases agree with TRBD1. This CDR3 contains 14 residues. CDR1 and CDR2 from the germline V gene are SQVTM and ANQGSEA. V was pared by 6 bases and J by 4 bases, with 10 bases of the junction left unmatched.

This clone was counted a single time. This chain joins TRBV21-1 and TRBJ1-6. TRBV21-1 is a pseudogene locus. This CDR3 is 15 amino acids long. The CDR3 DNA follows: TGTGCCAGCAGCAACAGGAGGGAATATAATTCACCCCTCCACTTT. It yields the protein CASSNRREYNSPLHF.

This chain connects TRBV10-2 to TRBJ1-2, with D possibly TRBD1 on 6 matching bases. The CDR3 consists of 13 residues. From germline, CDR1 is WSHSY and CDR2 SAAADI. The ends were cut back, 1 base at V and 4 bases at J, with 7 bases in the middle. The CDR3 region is CASSEWGAYGYTF. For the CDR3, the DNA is TGCGCCAGCAGTGAGTGGGGGGCCTATGGCTACACCTTC.

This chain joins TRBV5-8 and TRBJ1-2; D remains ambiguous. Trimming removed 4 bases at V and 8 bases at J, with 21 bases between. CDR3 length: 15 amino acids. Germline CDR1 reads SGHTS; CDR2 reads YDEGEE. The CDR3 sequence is CASSLGAIVSGGYTF. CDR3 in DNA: TGTGCCAGCAGCCTGGGCGCGATAGTCTCGGGAGGCTACACCTTC.

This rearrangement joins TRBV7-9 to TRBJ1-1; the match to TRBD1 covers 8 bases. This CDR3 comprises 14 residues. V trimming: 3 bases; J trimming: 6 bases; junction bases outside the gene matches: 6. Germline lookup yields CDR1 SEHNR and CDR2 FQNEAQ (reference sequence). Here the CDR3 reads CASSFPGTGSEAFF. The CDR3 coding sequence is TGTGCCAGCAGCTTCCCTGGGACAGGATCTGAAGCTTTCTTT. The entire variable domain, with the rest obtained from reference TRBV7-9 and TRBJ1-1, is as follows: DTGVSQNPRHKITKRGQNVTFRCDPISEHNRLYWYRQTLGQGPEFLTYFQNEAQLEKSRLLSDRFSAERPKGSFSTLEIQRTEQGDSAMYLCASSFPGTGSEAFFGQGTRLTVV.

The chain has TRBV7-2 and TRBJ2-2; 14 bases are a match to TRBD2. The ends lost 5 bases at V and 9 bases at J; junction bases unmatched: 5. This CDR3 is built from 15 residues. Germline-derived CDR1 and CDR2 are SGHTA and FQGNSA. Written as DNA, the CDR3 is TGTGCCAGCAGCCCGGGACTAGCGGGAGTAAGGGAGCTGTTTTTT. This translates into CASSPGLAGVRELFF.

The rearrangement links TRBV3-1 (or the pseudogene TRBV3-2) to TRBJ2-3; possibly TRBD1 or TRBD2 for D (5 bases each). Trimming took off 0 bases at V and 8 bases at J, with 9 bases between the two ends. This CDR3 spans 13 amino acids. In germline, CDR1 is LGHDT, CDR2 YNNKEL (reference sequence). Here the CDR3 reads CASSQDGGRTQYF. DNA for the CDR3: TGTGCCAGCAGCCAAGATGGGGGACGTACGCAGTATTTT.

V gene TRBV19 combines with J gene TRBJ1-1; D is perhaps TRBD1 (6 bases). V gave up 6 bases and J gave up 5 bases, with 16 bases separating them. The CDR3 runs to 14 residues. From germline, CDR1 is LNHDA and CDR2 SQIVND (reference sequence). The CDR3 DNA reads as TGTGCCAGTAGACCTCTACAGGGAGGGACTGAAGCTTTCTTT. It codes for CASRPLQGGTEAFF.

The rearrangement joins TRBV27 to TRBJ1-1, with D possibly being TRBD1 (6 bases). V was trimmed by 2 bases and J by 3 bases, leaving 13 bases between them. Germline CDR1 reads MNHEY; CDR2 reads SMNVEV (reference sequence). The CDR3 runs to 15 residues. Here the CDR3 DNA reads TGTGCCAGCAGTTTAACAGGGTGGAGGGACACTGAAGCTTTCTTT. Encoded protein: CASSLTGWRDTEAFF.

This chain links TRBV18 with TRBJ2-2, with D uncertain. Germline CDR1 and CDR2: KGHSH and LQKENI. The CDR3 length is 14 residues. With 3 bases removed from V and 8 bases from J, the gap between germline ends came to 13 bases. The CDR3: CASSPTSGEGELFF. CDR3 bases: TGTGCCAGCTCACCGACCTCCGGTGAAGGGGAGCTGTTTTTT.

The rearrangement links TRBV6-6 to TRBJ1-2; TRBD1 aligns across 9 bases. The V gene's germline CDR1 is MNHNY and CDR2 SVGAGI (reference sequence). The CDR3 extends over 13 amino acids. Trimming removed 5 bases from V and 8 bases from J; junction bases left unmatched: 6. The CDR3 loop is CASSPGTGTGYTF. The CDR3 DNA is TGTGCCAGCAGTCCCGGGACAGGGACCGGCTACACCTTC.

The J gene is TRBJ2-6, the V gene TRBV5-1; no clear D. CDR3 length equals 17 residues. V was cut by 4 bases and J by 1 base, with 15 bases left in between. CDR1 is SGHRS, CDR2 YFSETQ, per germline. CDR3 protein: CASSVNPQGSGANVLTF. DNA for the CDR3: TGCGCCAGCAGCGTCAACCCACAAGGTTCTGGGGCCAACGTCCTGACTTTC.

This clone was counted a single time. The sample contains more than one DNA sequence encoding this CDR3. The CDR3 sequence: CASSGGAGANVLTF. CDR3 nucleotide sequence: TGTGCCAGCAGTGGGGGTGCGGGGGCCAACGTCCTGACTTTC. This chain joins TRBV9 and TRBJ2-6; D tentatively reads TRBD1 or TRBD2 (5 bases each). The CDR3 spans 14 residues. Germline CDR1 reads SGDLS; CDR2 reads YYNGEE. V lost 5 bases to trimming and J lost 4 bases, with 10 bases between them.

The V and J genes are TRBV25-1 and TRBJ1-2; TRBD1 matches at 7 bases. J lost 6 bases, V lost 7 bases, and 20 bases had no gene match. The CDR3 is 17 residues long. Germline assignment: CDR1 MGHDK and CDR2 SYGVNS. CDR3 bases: TGTGCCAGCACCACTTCAAGTCGGGCGGGCCAGGGGGATGGCTACACCTTC. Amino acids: CASTTSSRAGQGDGYTF.

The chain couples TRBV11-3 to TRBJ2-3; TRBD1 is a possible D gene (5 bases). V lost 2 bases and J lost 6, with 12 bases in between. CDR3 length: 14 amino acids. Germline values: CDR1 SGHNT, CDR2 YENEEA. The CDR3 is CASSLLRGTDTQYF. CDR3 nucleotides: TGTGCCAGCAGCTTATTAAGGGGAACGGATACGCAGTATTTT. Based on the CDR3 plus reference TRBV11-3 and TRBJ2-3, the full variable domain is EAGVVQSPRYKIIEKKQPVAFWCNPISGHNTLYWYLQNLGQGPELLIRYENEEAVDDSQLPKDRFSAERLKGVDSTLKIQPAELGDSAVYLCASSLLRGTDTQYFGPGTRLTVL.

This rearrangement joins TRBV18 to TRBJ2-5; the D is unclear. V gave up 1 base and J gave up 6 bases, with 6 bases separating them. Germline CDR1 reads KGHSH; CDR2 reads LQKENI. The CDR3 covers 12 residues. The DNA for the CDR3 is TGTGCCAGCTCACCACTCTCACAGACCCAGTACTTC. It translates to CASSPLSQTQYF.

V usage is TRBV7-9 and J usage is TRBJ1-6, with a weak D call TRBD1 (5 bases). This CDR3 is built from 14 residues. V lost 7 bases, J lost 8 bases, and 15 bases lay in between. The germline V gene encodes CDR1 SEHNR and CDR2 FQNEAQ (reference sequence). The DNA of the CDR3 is TGTGCCAGCAATATAGGGACCCACGATTCACCCCTCCACTTT. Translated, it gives CASNIGTHDSPLHF.

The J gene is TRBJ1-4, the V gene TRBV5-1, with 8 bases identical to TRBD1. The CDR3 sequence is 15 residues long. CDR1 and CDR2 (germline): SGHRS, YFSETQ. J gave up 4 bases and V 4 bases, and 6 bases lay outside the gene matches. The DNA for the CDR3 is TGCGCCAGCAGCGGGACAGGAGATTTTAATGAAAAACTGTTTTTT. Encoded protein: CASSGTGDFNEKLFF. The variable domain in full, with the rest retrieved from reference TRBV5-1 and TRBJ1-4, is KAGVTQTPRYLIKTRGQQVTLSCSPISGHRSVSWYQQTPGQGLQFLFEYFSETQRNKGNFPGRFSGRQFSNSRSEMNVSTLELGDSALYLCASSGTGDFNEKLFFGSGTQLSVL.

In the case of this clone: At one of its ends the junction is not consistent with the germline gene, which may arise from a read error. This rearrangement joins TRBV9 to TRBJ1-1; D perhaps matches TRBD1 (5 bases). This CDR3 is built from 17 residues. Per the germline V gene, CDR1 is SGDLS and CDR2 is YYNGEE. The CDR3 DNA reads TGTGCCAGCAGCGTAGAAAATAGGGGACTCCCTAACATTGAAGCTTTCTTT. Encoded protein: CASSVENRGLPNIEAFF.

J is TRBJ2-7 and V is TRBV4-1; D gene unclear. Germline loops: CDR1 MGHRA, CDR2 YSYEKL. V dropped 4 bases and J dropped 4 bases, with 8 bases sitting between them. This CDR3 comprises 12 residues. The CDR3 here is CASSRDGYEQYF. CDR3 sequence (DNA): TGCGCCAGCAGCCGAGATGGGTACGAGCAGTACTTC.